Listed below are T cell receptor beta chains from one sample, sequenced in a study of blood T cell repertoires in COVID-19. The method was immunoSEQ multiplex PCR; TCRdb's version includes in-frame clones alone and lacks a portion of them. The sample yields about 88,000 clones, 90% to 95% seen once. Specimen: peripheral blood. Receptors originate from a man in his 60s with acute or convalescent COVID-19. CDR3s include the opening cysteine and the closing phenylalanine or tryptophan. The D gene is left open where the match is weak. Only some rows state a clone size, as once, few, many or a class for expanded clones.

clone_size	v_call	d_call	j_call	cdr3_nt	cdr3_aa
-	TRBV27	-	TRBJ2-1	TGTGCCAGCTCCTTGGGGGCCAAGCAGTTCTTC	CASSLGAKQFF
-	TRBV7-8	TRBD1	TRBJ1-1	TGTGCCAGCAGCCCGAGGACAGGGCCCACCGCTGAAGCTTTCTTT	CASSPRTGPTAEAFF
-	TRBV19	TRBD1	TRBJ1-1	TGTGCCAGTAGCCTACAGGGGGCTGGTACTGAAGCTTTCTTT	CASSLQGAGTEAFF
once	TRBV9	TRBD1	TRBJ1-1	TGTGCCAGCAGCGTGAGGGACAGGAACACTGAAGCTTTCTTT	CASSVRDRNTEAFF
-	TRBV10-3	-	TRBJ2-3	TGTGCCATCAGTGAGTCAAATAGCGCCACAGATACGCAGTATTTT	CAISESNSATDTQYF
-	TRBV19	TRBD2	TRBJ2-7	TGTGCCAGTAGTCTAGCGGGAGGCGGCCACGAGCAGTACTTC	CASSLAGGGHEQYF
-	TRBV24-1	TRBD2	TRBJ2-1	TGTGCCACCCGGCCGGGACTAGCGGGACATGAGCAGTTCTTC	CATRPGLAGHEQFF
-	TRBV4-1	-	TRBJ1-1	TGCGCCAGCAGCCAAGAAAGGGGAAGCACTGAAGCTTTCTTT	CASSQERGSTEAFF
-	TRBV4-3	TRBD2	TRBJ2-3	TGCGCCAGCAGCCAAGATACAGCGGGAGAGGCAGATACGCAGTATTTT	CASSQDTAGEADTQYF
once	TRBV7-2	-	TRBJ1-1	TGTGCCAGCAGCAAAGAAGGGGGTACGGGCACTGAAGCTTTCTTT	CASSKEGGTGTEAFF
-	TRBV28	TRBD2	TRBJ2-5	TGTGCCAGCAGGGATAGCGGGGTGCAAGAGACCCAGTACTTC	CASRDSGVQETQYF
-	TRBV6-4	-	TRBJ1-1	TGTGCCAGCAGTGTCTCACAGGGCTCCACTGAAGCTTTCTTT	CASSVSQGSTEAFF
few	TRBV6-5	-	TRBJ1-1	TGTGCCAGCGGGGGCGGCAGGGCATTACGAGCTTTCTTT	CASGGGRALRAFF
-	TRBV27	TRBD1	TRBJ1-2	TGTGCCAGCAGTACGGGACAGGGAAATGGCTACACCTTC	CASSTGQGNGYTF
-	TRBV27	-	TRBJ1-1	TGTGCCAGCAGTTTATCTCACAGGGTCACTGAAGCTTTCTTT	CASSLSHRVTEAFF
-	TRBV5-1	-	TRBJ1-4	TGCGCCAGCAGCTTGGGTACAGGGTTTCTGGAAAAACTGTTTTTT	CASSLGTGFLEKLFF
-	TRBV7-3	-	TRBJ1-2	TGTGCCAGCAGCTTATCCGGAGGGAGCGCCTATGGCTACACCTTC	CASSLSGGSAYGYTF
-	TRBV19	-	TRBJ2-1	TGTGCCAGTAGTCCCCGTAACAATGAGCAGTTCTTC	CASSPRNNEQFF
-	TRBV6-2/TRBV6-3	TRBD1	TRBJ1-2	TGTGCCAGCAGTCGGACAGGGAACTATGGCTACACCTTC	CASSRTGNYGYTF
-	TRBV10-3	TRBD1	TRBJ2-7	TGTGCCATCAACCCCGGGACAGGGGGGGTCTACGAGCAGTACTTC	CAINPGTGGVYEQYF
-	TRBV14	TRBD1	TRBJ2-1	TGTGCCAGCAGCCGGGACAGGGGGATCTACAATGAGCAGTTCTTC	CASSRDRGIYNEQFF
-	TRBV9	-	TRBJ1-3	TGTGCCAGCAGCACAGCCCCGGGGGGAAGGGGTCAATACGGCTCTGGAAACACCATATATTTT	CASSTAPGGRGQYGSGNTIYF
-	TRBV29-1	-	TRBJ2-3	TGCAGCGTTGCCGCGGCGGTCGTAGATACGCAGTATTTT	CSVAAAVVDTQYF
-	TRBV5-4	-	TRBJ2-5	TGTGCCAGCAATCAAGGGGGGGCAGAAGAGACCCAGTACTTC	CASNQGGAEETQYF
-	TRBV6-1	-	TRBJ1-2	TGTGCCAGCAGTGAAAACAGGGTGGTTGGCTACACCTTC	CASSENRVVGYTF
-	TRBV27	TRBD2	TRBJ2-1	TGTGCCAGCAGTTTGGCTAGCGGGTCGTACAATGAGCAGTTCTTC	CASSLASGSYNEQFF
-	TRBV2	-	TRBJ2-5	TGTGCCAGCAGTGAAGCGCGAGGGGGAGAGACCCAGTACTTC	CASSEARGGETQYF
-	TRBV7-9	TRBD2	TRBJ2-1	TGTGCCAGCAGCCCTCCGACTAGCGGGGGATTTTACAATGAGCAGTTCTTC	CASSPPTSGGFYNEQFF
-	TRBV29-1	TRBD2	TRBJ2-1	TGCAGCGTTGAATGGGCCGAGGGGATAGCGGGACTGGGGGATGAGCAGTTCTTC	CSVEWAEGIAGLGDEQFF
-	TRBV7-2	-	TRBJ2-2	TGTGCCAGCAGCTCTCCCAACACCGGGGAGCTGTTTTTT	CASSSPNTGELFF
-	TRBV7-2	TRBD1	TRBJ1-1	TGTGCCAGCAGCTTACAGACAGGGGACACTGAAGCTTTCTTT	CASSLQTGDTEAFF
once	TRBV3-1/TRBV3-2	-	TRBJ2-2	TGTGCCAGCAGCCGAGGAAGCGGGGAGCTGTTTTTT	CASSRGSGELFF
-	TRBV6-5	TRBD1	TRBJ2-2	TGTGCCAGCAGTCGGGACAGCAGAACCGGGGAGCTGTTTTTT	CASSRDSRTGELFF
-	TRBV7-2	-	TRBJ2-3	TGTGCCAGCAGCTTAGGCAGGCCTAGCACAGATACGCAGTATTTT	CASSLGRPSTDTQYF
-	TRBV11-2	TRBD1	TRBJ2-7	TGTGCCAGCAGCCCAAGGGACAGGGTCTACGAGCAGTACTTC	CASSPRDRVYEQYF
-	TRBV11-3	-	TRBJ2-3	TGTGCCAGCAGCTTAGGGGACTTCACAGATACGCAGTATTTT	CASSLGDFTDTQYF
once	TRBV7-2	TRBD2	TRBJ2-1	TGTGCCAGCAGCTTAGCGCGGGGGGAATACAATGAGCAGTTCTTC	CASSLARGEYNEQFF
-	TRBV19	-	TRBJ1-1	TGTGCCAGTAGCCAGGGGAACACTGAAGCTTTCTTT	CASSQGNTEAFF
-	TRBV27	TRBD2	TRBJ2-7	TGTGCCAGCAGTCCCCAGACAGGGTTGACTAGCGGGGGCTTTCTGGAGCAGTACTTC	CASSPQTGLTSGGFLEQYF
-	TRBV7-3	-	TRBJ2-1	TGTGCCAGCAGCTTAAGCGGGATGGACAATGAGCAGTTCTTC	CASSLSGMDNEQFF
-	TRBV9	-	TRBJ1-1	TGTGCCAGCAGCGACAGACCCAACACTGAAGCTTTCTTT	CASSDRPNTEAFF
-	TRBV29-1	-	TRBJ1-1	TGCAGCGCAAGTCGGACGGGTCAGGGGAGGGCTGAAGCTTTCTTT	CSASRTGQGRAEAFF
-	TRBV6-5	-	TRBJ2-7	TGTGCCAGCAGTTACGGGGGGGCGGGTTACGAGCAGTACTTC	CASSYGGAGYEQYF
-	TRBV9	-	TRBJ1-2	TGTGCCAGCAGCCTATCGGGGAGCTATGGCTACACCTTC	CASSLSGSYGYTF
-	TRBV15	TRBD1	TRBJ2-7	TGTGCCACCAGCAGTATGGGGACAGGGGGGAGGTACGAGCAGTACTTC	CATSSMGTGGRYEQYF
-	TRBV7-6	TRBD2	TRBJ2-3	TGTGCCAGCAGCCTCGAGGCGGGAGGGCCCCGCACAGATACGCAGTATTTT	CASSLEAGGPRTDTQYF
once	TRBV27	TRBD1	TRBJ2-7	TGTGCCAGCAGTTCCCGTCCCGACAGGGGGCAACACTACGAGCAGTACTTC	CASSSRPDRGQHYEQYF
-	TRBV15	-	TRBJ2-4	TGTGCCACCAGCAGAGCCCTGAAAAACATTCAGTACTTC	CATSRALKNIQYF
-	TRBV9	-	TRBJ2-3	TGTGCCAGCAGCGTAACACTACAGGGTGACGGGCGCACAGATACGCAGTATTTT	CASSVTLQGDGRTDTQYF
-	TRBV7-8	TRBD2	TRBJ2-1	TGTGCCAGCAGCTCCCGGACTAGCGGGAGGGCCGGCGAGTTCTTC	CASSSRTSGRAGEFF
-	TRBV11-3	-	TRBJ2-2	TGTGCCAGCAGGACAGACAGCTCGAACACCGGGGAGCTGTTTTTT	CASRTDSSNTGELFF